Sequencing of this T cell receptor (beta chain) was carried out in a study of OX40 agonist ivuxolimab in advanced cancers. Looking at the study overall: The costimulatory receptor OX40 (CD134) was targeted by ivuxolimab, a fully human IgG2 agonistic monoclonal antibody. The dose-escalation cohort was about 83% male with a mean age of roughly 60 years, ranging from roughly 20 to 80. Patients were allowed to have had prior anti-PD-1, anti-PD-L1 or anti-CTLA-4 therapy, and more than 30% of the dose-escalation patients had previously received checkpoint inhibitors. The paper reports the monotherapy dose-escalation portion (N of about 47 patients) of the phase I ivuxolimab trial. Partial responses were achieved by three dose-escalation patients, of whom one had hepatocellular carcinoma and two had cutaneous melanoma. Of the roughly 51 dose-escalation patients, hepatocellular carcinoma was present in approximately 20, melanoma in approximately 15, renal cell carcinoma in 9 and head and neck cancer in 9. Intravenous ivuxolimab was administered to patients every 2 weeks at six dose levels: 0.01, 0.1, 0.3, 1.5, 3 and 10 mg/kg. The purpose of peripheral TCRbeta sequencing was to test whether ivuxolimab changed TCR sequence diversity and led to clonal T-cell expansion. Overall results and qualifications from the work: Low levels of normalized T-cell clonal expansion were also seen in some patients who did not respond. In the 0.1-3.0 mg/kg groups, partial responders had among the lowest normalized peripheral clonal expansion, particularly in CD8+ T cells. Antigen specificity was not determined for the clonally expanded peripheral T cells. At doses of 0.1 to 3.0 mg/kg, clonal expansion of both CD4+ and CD8+ T cells in blood was seen between baseline and week 6. After ivuxolimab, CD8+ T cells had more expanded clones than CD4+ T cells on average.

V trim: 2 bases; J trim: 8 bases; unmatched bases: 6. Taken from the germline V gene, the CDR1 and CDR2 loops are SGHRS and YFSETQ. The CDR3 holds 14 amino acids from the cysteine to the phenylalanine. Just CDR3 DNA is preserved here, 42 bases in frame from base 1. Patients with a history of autoimmune disease or receiving systemic immunosuppression were excluded from the trial. Peripheral blood for TCR sequencing was collected from all dose cohorts at baseline, on cycle 4 day 1, and on cycle 7 day 1. The samples were drawn from a first-in-human, open-label, multicenter phase I dose-escalation trial of ivuxolimab. Adults with locally advanced or metastatic melanoma, renal cell, hepatocellular, or head and neck squamous cell carcinoma were enrolled in the trial. CD4+ and CD8+ T cells were sorted separately from peripheral blood before TCR sequencing. A note on this clone: Its antigen is currently not known. Per-base qualities were not stored, and no clone one base away is much larger.

Genomic DNA was extracted from sorted cells for sequencing of the TCRbeta CDR3 region. The immunoSEQ Assay was used to sequence the TCRbeta CDR3 regions. TCRdb provides this immuneACCESS table in a form limited to in-frame rearrangements. Some clones are lacking; in checked studies, under half of them reflect an unresolved V gene, and why the rest are absent is not known. For this sample there are about 84,000 clones; approximately 89% appear just once. Around 0.19% of the sample lies in the top ten. The clonotype originates from an adult with an advanced solid tumor such as melanoma, head and neck, liver or kidney cancer. The sample in question was CD4+ or CD8+ T cells sorted from blood, obtained in a trial of the OX40 agonist ivuxolimab. The chain is assembled from TRBV5-1 and TRBJ1-2; 10 central nucleotides agree with TRBD1. At the DNA level, the sequence is TGCGCCAGCAGCTTCGCCGGGACAGGGGAAGGCTACACCTTC. This codes for CASSFAGTGEGYTF.